These 7 T cell receptor beta chains came from one sample sequenced in a study of T cell responses to AZD1222 COVID-19 vaccine. Clones were read by immunoSEQ multiplex PCR, and TCRdb kept only the in-frame ones, dropping some. The repertoire has about 140,000 clones, 85% to 95% of them found once; the top ten carry roughly 4.9%. The sequencing used peripheral blood, collected on day 0 of AZD1222 vaccination. The receptors originated from an adult in good health.

This rearrangement joins TRBV5-1 to TRBJ2-7; 10 bases map to TRBD1. The CDR3 consists of 13 residues. Germline CDR1 and CDR2: SGHRS and YFSETQ. With V trimmed by 2 bases and J by 5 bases, 1 base remained unmatched. This chain's CDR3 is CASSFGQGDEQYF. The CDR3 coding sequence is TGCGCCAGCAGCTTTGGACAGGGGGACGAGCAGTACTTC.

The chain couples TRBV4-1 to TRBJ2-3, with D unresolved. CDR1 is MGHRA, CDR2 YSYEKL, per germline. V was cut by 1 base and J by 2 bases, with 10 bases left in between. The CDR3 consists of 15 residues. This chain's CDR3 is CASSQVNAATDTQYF. The CDR3 nucleotides read TGCGCCAGCAGCCAAGTTAATGCGGCCACAGATACGCAGTATTTT.

This chain links TRBV13 with TRBJ2-7; 13 bases line up with TRBD2. The CDR3 has 15 residues. From germline, CDR1 is PRHDT and CDR2 FYEKMQ (reference sequence). J was trimmed by 6 bases and V by 0 bases; bases with no gene match: 2. In DNA form, the CDR3 reads TGTGCCAGCAGCTTAGGGGGACTAGCGGGAACCGAGCAGTACTTC. It translates to CASSLGGLAGTEQYF.

J is TRBJ1-4 and V is TRBV5-4, with D possibly matching TRBD1 (6 bases). CDR1 is SGHNT, CDR2 YYREEE, per germline (reference sequence). The V and J ends lost 0 bases and 0 bases respectively, with 15 bases between them. CDR3 length equals 18 residues. The chain's CDR3 is CASSLGPVQGPTNEKLFF. CDR3 in DNA: TGTGCCAGCAGCTTGGGGCCTGTACAGGGACCAACTAATGAAAAACTGTTTTTT.

This clone was seen just once. The chain combines TRBV3-1 (or the pseudogene TRBV3-2) with TRBJ2-3; maybe TRBD2 (6 bases). From germline, CDR1 is LGHDT and CDR2 YNNKEL (reference sequence). There are 12 residues in the CDR3. The CDR3 loop reads CATASVTDTQYF. The CDR3 region has the DNA TGTGCAACCGCTAGCGTCACAGATACGCAGTATTTT.

This clone was recorded once. V is TRBV30 and J is TRBJ2-7, with 12 nucleotides matching TRBD2. Trimming cost V 1 base and J 4 bases; bases outside gene matches: 8. Germline CDR1 reads GTSNPN; CDR2 reads SVGIG (reference sequence). The CDR3 has 16 residues. This chain's CDR3 is CAWSGLAGAALYEQYF. Here the CDR3 DNA reads TGTGCCTGGAGTGGACTAGCGGGAGCCGCCTTATACGAGCAGTACTTC.

The chain links TRBV7-9 to TRBJ1-2; tentative D call: TRBD1 (5 bases). This CDR3 region has 11 residues. V gave up 5 bases and J gave up 10 bases, with 11 bases separating them. Germline V gene lookup returns CDR1 SEHNR and CDR2 FQNEAQ (reference sequence). The CDR3, as DNA: TGTGCCAGCAGCCGGGGCGCAGACTACACCTTC. Protein: CASSRGADYTF.